Sequencing of this TCR beta chain was carried out in a study of response to subunit inactivated influenza vaccine. Study-wide findings and caveats: The authors put forward the suggestion that each seasonal influenza vaccination may bring in only a limited number of new T cells.

TCRdb reprocessed the RT-PCR reads with MiXCR, giving one entry per CDR3 protein. The data hold roughly 700,000 distinct CDR3 sequences, with over 11% observed a single time. This clonotype has more than one count but fewer than ten. As yet, its antigen is unknown. This specimen consisted of PBMCs from blood, obtained around 15 days before vaccination. The receptor was isolated from a middle-aged man who received an inactivated influenza vaccine.

CDR3 in DNA: TGTGCCTGGATCCGGGACAGGGTGACCGGGGAGCTGTTTTTT. Protein sequence: CAWIRDRVTGELFF. The chain carries TRBV30 and TRBJ2-2, with 9 positions matching TRBD1. Trimming at V came to 4 bases and at J to 5 bases, leaving 5 bases not matched to a gene. Germline CDR1 GTSNPN, CDR2 SVGIG (reference sequence). CDR3 length: 14 amino acids. Variable domain in full (rest from reference TRBV30 and TRBJ2-2): SQTIHQWPATLVQPVGSPLSLECTVEGTSNPNLYWYRQAAGRGLQLLFYSVGIGQISSEVPQNLSASRPQDRQFILSSKKLLLSDSGFYLCAWIRDRVTGELFFGEGSRLTVL.